A single TCR beta chain is shown here with its context. Its antigen remains unidentified. Base qualities are missing; no much larger clone stands one base away. In the paper's terms, the time point label means: about 28 days (+/-7) after the second vaccine dose. AZD1222 recipients with second doses at about 4 weeks or about 12 weeks were pooled, because spike-specific TCR depth and breadth did not differ between schedules. Vaccinee samples came from UK trials COV001 and COV002, including a single-blind randomized controlled phase 2/3 trial of AZD1222 (ChAdOx1 nCoV-19) in healthy adults. For TCRbeta chain sequencing, PBMC samples from trial participants were taken at day 0 and at day 28 after the second dose. The CDR3 regions of human TCRbeta chains were analyzed by immunosequencing. As for the authors' bioinformatics: TCRs in the repertoires were compared against a reference library of SARS-CoV-2-specific TCRs that had been generated with the MIRA antigen-specificity platform. Breadth was defined as the fraction of unique TCRs that were SARS-CoV-2-associated, and depth was defined as the fraction of total T cells that were SARS-CoV-2-associated. Each spike-specific TCR was assigned to its reactive spike region and to a CD4 or CD8 class using the MIRA data. Log10-transformed breadth and depth values were compared by one-way ANOVA with Sidak's multiple comparisons tests. What TCRdb holds here is the immuneACCESS table cut down to in-frame rearrangements. Part of the clones is not present; checked against another copy, under half of the missing clones reflect an unresolved V gene, and the others are unexplained. The DNA gave D and trimming, while V, J and clone size come from that table. This sample lists about 180,000 clones; over 90% were detected once. The top ten clonotypes cover roughly 2% of the sample.

These data belong to a study of T cell responses to AZD1222 COVID-19 vaccine (dated by TCRdb to the early 2020s). Study-wide context: A total of just over 230 trial participants underwent TCR sequencing, of whom under 220 had received two doses of AZD1222 and approximately 25 had received two doses of the MenACWY control vaccine. Trial participants were enrolled into age subgroups of 18-55, 56-69 and 70-plus years, which contained around 150, 29 and 61 TCR-sequenced participants, respectively.

The CDR3, cysteine through phenylalanine, is 12 amino acids long. CDR3 DNA only is kept here, 36 bases in frame from base 1. Between the V and J ends, shortened by 4 bases and 7 bases respectively, the junction contains 10 bases. CDR1 and CDR2 are read off the germline V gene (reference sequence) as GTSNPN and SVGIG. What the authors observed across the whole study: The vaccine-associated CD4 TCRs covered the entire spike protein, and the dominant responses fell in regions 160-218 and 743-854. Conclusions about previously exposed vaccinees are limited because only six or seven AZD1222 recipients were SARS-CoV-2 seropositive at baseline. Because no day 14 peak-response samples were available, repertoires were characterized only after the peak T cell response. Reportedly, almost half of the unique spike-specific TCRs recognized epitopes lying outside the regions that are mutated in the B.1.351 and B.1.1.7 variants. In the small 56-69-year group, the increase in depth fell short of significance, most likely because of low power. Most participants were white British and females outnumbered males, and the authors suggested that clonal diversity may have been underestimated. After two AZD1222 doses, both the breadth and the depth of spike-specific TCRs were significantly higher than at day 0 and than in MenACWY recipients.

The source of this sequence is an adult who received the AZD1222 COVID-19 vaccine. Recombination linked TRBV30 to TRBJ1-4; 5 matching bases give a weak D call of TRBD1. This specimen was peripheral blood, taken 28 days after the second AZD1222 dose. The CDR3 protein sequence reads: CAWTRGREKLFF. The nucleotides are TGTGCCTGGACCCGGGGCCGTGAAAAACTGTTTTTT. Beyond the CDR3, the reference TRBV30 and TRBJ1-4 genes provide the residues; the full variable domain reads: SQTIHQWPATLVQPVGSPLSLECTVEGTSNPNLYWYRQAAGRGLQLLFYSVGIGQISSEVPQNLSASRPQDRQFILSSKKLLLSDSGFYLCAWTRGREKLFFGSGTQLSVL.